The TCR beta chain under discussion was sequenced for a study of blood T cell repertoires in COVID-19. Study in general: Samples came from the United States, Italy and Spain, spanning acute and convalescent COVID-19. From T cells, B-cell-depleted T cells, or PBMCs came the material, which was cDNA or gDNA.

In the source study's methods: Scientists estimated how many nucleated cells there were by amplifying reference gene primers. Sequencing was performed with immunoSEQ multiplex PCR; in TCRdb, only in-frame clones are kept and a portion is missing. D and trimming come from the DNA, and the V and J calls and clone size come from that table. The table shows more than 80,000 clones, with 80% to 90% occurring only once. Germline V CDR1 and CDR2: MDHEN, SYDVKM. CDR3 length equals 13 residues. V trimming: 6 bases; J trimming: 5 bases; junction bases outside the gene matches: 2. Sequenced material: peripheral blood. The chain combines TRBV28 with TRBJ1-5; 9 bases align to TRBD1. The receptor's source is an elderly man with acute or convalescent COVID-19. CDR3 amino acids: CASSGTGHQPQHF. The CDR3 DNA reads TGTGCCAGCAGCGGGACAGGGCATCAGCCCCAGCATTTT.